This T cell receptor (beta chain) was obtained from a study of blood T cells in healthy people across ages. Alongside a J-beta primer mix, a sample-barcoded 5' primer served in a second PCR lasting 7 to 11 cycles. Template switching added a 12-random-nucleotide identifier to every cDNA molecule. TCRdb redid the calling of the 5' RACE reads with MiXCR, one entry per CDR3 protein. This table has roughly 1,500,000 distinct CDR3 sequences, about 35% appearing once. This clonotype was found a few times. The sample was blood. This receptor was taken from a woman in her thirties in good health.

The CDR3 loop is CASSLVYQGPANYGYTF. CDR3 DNA sequence: TGCGCCAGCAGCTTGGTCTACCAGGGTCCGGCTAACTATGGCTACACCTTC. The rearrangement uses TRBV5-1 and TRBJ1-2, with D maybe TRBD1 (5 bases). CDR3 size: 17 residues. CDR1 is SGHRS, CDR2 YFSETQ, per germline. V was pared by 0 bases and J by 0 bases, with 15 bases between.